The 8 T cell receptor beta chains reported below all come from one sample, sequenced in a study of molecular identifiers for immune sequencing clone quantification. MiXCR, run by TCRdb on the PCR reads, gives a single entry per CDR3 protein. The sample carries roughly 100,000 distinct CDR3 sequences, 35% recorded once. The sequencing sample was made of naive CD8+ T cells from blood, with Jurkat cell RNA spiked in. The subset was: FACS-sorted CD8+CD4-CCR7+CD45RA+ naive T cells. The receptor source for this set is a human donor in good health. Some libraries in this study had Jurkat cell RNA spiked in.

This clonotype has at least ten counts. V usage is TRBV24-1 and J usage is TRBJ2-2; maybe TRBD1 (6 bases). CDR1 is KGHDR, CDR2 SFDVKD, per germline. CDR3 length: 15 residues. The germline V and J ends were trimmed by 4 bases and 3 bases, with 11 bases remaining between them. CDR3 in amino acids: CATSDWDTDTGELFF. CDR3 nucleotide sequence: TGTGCCACCAGTGACTGGGACACGGACACCGGGGAGCTGTTTTTT.

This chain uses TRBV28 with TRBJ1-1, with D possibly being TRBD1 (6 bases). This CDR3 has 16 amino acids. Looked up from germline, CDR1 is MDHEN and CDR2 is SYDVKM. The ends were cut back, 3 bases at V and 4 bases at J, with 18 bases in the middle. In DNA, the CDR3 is TGTGCCAGCAGTTTCTGGGGGGACACGCTGGGCACTGAAGCTTTCTTT. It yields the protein CASSFWGDTLGTEAFF.

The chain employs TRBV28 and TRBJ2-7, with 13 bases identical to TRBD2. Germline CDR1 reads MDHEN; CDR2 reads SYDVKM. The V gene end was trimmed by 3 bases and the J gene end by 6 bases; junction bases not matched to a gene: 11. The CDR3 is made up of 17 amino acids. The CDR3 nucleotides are TGTGCCAGCAGTTTTCCCCCCGGGACTAGCGGGAAGGGCGAGCAGTACTTC. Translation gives CASSFPPGTSGKGEQYF.

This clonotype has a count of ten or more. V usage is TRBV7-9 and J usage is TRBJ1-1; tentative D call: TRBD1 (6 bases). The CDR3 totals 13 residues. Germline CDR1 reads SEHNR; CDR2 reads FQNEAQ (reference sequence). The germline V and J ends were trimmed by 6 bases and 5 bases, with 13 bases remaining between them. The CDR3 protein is CASSPGTSTEAFF. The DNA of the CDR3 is TGTGCCAGCAGTCCCGGGACAAGTACTGAAGCTTTCTTT.

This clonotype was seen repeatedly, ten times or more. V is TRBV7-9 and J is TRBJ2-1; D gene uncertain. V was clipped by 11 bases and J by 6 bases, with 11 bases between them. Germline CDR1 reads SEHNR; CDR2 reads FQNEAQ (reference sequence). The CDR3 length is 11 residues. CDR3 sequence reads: CAREEGNEQFF. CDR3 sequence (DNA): TGTGCCCGAGAGGAAGGCAATGAGCAGTTCTTC.

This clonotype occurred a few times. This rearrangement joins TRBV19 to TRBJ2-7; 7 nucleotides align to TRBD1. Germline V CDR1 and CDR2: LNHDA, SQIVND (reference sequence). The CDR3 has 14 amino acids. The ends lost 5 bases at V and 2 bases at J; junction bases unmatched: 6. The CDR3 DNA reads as TGTGCCAGTAGTCCCGGACAGGTAGCCTACGAGCAGTACTTC. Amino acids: CASSPGQVAYEQYF.

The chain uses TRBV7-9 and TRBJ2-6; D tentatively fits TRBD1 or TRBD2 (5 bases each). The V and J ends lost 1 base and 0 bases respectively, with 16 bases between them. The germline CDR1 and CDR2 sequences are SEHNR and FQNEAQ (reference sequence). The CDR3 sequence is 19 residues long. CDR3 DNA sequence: TGTGCCAGCAGCTTAGTAGGGGAGCCCCACTTCTCTGGGGCCAACGTCCTGACTTTC. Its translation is CASSLVGEPHFSGANVLTF.

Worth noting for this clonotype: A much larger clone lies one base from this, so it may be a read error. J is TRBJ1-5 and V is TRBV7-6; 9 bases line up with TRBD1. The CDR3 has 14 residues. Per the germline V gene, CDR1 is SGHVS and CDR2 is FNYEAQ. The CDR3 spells CASSLGTGGQPRHF. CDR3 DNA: TGTGCCAGCAGCTTAGGCACAGGGGGCCAGCCCCGGCATTTT.